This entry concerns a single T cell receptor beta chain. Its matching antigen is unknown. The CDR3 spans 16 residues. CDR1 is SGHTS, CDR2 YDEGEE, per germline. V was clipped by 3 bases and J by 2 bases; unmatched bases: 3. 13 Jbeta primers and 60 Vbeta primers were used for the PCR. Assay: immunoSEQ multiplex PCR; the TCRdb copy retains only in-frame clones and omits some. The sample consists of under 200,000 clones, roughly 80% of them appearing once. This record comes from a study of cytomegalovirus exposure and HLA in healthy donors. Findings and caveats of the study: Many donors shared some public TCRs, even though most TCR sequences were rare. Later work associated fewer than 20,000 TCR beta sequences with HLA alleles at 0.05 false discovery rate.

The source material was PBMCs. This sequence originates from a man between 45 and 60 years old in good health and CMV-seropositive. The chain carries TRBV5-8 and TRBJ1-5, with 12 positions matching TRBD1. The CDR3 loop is CASSSGQGAGNQPQHF. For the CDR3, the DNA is TGTGCCAGCAGCTCGGGACAGGGGGCCGGCAATCAGCCCCAGCATTTT.